Presented here are 18 T cell receptor beta chains from one specimen sequenced in a study of beta chain features in type 1 diabetes. Points from the study as a whole: In all four CD4+ subsets, TCRB CDR3 length was significantly, moderately reduced in type 1 diabetes.

These receptors are not linked to any known antigen. Expressed TCRB transcripts were sequenced, since all the RNA that had been isolated was reverse transcribed. Clones were sequenced by immunoSEQ multiplex PCR, and TCRdb holds only the in-frame ones, with some missing. Among some 350,000 clones listed, around a tenth were seen once. Sequencing was done on a sample of central memory CD4+ T cells from blood. The receptors were gathered from a young man with type 1 diabetes.

This clone was seen more than once but under ten times. The chain has TRBV6-1 and TRBJ2-1, with D uncertain. V was shortened by 8 bases and J by 7 bases, with 15 bases between the two germline ends. Looked up from germline, CDR1 is MNHNS and CDR2 is SASEGT. The CDR3 extends over 13 amino acids. CDR3 protein: CASQARPHNEQFF. Written as DNA, the CDR3 is TGTGCCAGCCAGGCCAGGCCCCATAATGAGCAGTTCTTC.

This clone occurred a few times. The chain couples TRBV6-5 to TRBJ2-3; 11 bases match TRBD2. This CDR3 is 15 amino acids long. Germline trimming cut 6 bases from V and 4 bases from J; bases unmatched to any gene: 6. The V gene's germline CDR1 is MNHEY and CDR2 SVGAGI. The CDR3 sequence: CASRRTSGRPDTQYF. The CDR3 nucleotides are TGTGCCAGCAGAAGGACTAGCGGGCGCCCAGATACGCAGTATTTT.

This clone came up a few times. The genes are TRBV6-1 and TRBJ2-7; 10 positions match TRBD1. This CDR3 contains 13 residues. J gave up 9 bases and V 2 bases, and 4 bases lay outside the gene matches. CDR1 MNHNS and CDR2 SASEGT come from the germline V gene. This chain's CDR3 is CASSEFWDRGQYF. In DNA, the CDR3 is TGTGCCAGCAGTGAATTTTGGGACAGGGGGCAGTACTTC.

This clone was seen a handful of times. The chain joins TRBV28 to TRBJ1-5; the D gene is possibly TRBD1 (6 bases). V was shortened by 5 bases and J by 6 bases, with 17 bases between the two germline ends. This CDR3 spans 15 amino acids. Per germline, CDR1 MDHEN and CDR2 SYDVKM. CDR3 DNA sequence: TGTGCCAGCAGTCCGGATCCGGTACAGGGTCAGCCCCAGCATTTT. Amino acid sequence: CASSPDPVQGQPQHF.

V gene TRBV6-5 combines with J gene TRBJ2-7; 10 bases align to TRBD1. The CDR3 runs to 15 residues. CDR1 and CDR2 (germline): MNHEY, SVGAGI. V lost 2 bases and J lost 2; bases outside the gene matches: 3. The DNA of the CDR3 is TGTGCCAGCAGTTACGCGGGACAGGGGACCTACGAGCAGTACTTC. Its protein is CASSYAGQGTYEQYF.

The CDR3 bases are TGTGCCAGCAGCGCCGGGACTAGCAATCAGCCCCAGCATTTT. It translates to CASSAGTSNQPQHF. The V and J genes are TRBV7-2 and TRBJ1-5; D might be TRBD1 (5 bases). Germline V gene sequence: CDR1 SGHTA, CDR2 FQGNSA. With 5 bases removed from V and 0 bases from J, the gap between germline ends came to 8 bases. The CDR3 sequence is 14 residues long.

The V call is TRBV18, the J call TRBJ1-2; D not certain. The CDR3 is 12 amino acids. Looked up from germline, CDR1 is KGHSH and CDR2 is LQKENI. The ends were cut back, 6 bases at V and 8 bases at J, with 13 bases in the middle. Here the CDR3 DNA reads TGTGCCAGCTCCCTCACTCGTGGGGGCTACACCTTC. Translating it yields CASSLTRGGYTF.

This clone has only a few counts. The rearrangement links TRBV7-7 to TRBJ2-3; D might be TRBD1 (6 bases). The V gene's germline CDR1 is SSHAT and CDR2 FNYEAQ (reference sequence). V was cut by 6 bases and J by 4 bases, with 14 bases left in between. This CDR3 is 14 amino acids long. CDR3 loop: CASRLSQGSDTQYF. CDR3 nucleotide sequence: TGTGCCAGCAGATTGAGCCAGGGGTCAGATACGCAGTATTTT. The complete variable domain, with remaining parts taken from reference TRBV7-7 and TRBJ2-3, reads GAGVSQSPRYKVTKRGQDVTLRCDPISSHATLYWYQQALGQGPEFLTYFNYEAQPDKSGLPSDRFSAERPEGSISTLTIQRTEQRDSAMYRCASRLSQGSDTQYFGPGTRLTVL.

This clone has at least ten counts. V and J are TRBV5-1 and TRBJ2-1, with 9 bases that match TRBD2. The V gene end was trimmed by 0 bases and the J gene end by 0 bases; junction bases not matched to a gene: 4. Per germline, CDR1 SGHRS and CDR2 YFSETQ. The CDR3 covers 17 residues. The CDR3 loop reads CASSLVASGVSYNEQFF. Written as DNA, the CDR3 is TGCGCCAGCAGCTTGGTGGCTAGCGGGGTCTCCTACAATGAGCAGTTCTTC.

This clone was counted ten times or more. The chain employs TRBV4-3 and TRBJ2-6; 8 bases match TRBD2. Per the germline V gene, CDR1 is LGHNA and CDR2 is YSLEER. Unmatched junction bases numbered 17, after V lost 0 bases and J lost 4 bases. The CDR3 spans 21 residues. CDR3 DNA sequence: TGCGCCAGCAGCCAAGATCTGGGGGCGAGACTAGCGCTGGGAGGGGCCAACGTCCTGACTTTC. Translating gives CASSQDLGARLALGGANVLTF.

The table lists this clone with many counts. The chain employs TRBV5-1 and TRBJ1-3; D unclear. V lost 5 bases and J lost 4, with 10 bases in between. This CDR3 region has 13 residues. Germline lookup yields CDR1 SGHRS and CDR2 YFSETQ. In nucleotides, the CDR3 is TGCGCCAGCAGTGTGGAGCCGGGAAACACCATATATTTT. This gives the protein CASSVEPGNTIYF.

In its sample, this clone was seen a few times. V usage is TRBV6-6 and J usage is TRBJ2-6, with D unclear. V lost 5 bases and J lost 0, with 8 bases in between. Germline loops: CDR1 MNHNY, CDR2 SVGAGI (reference sequence). The CDR3 is 15 residues long. The CDR3 region is CASSATVSGANVLTF. In DNA form, the CDR3 reads TGTGCCAGCAGTGCAACCGTCTCTGGGGCCAACGTCCTGACTTTC.

Written as DNA, the CDR3 is TGTGCCACCAGCAGATCAAGGGGTGGGAACACTGAAGCTTTCTTT. As protein: CATSRSRGGNTEAFF. V usage is TRBV15 and J usage is TRBJ1-1; D possibly corresponds to TRBD1 (5 bases). Trimming removed 2 bases from V and 1 base from J, with 11 bases in between. Germline V gene sequence: CDR1 LNHNV, CDR2 YYDKDF (reference sequence). The CDR3 is 15 residues long.

The chain uses TRBV7-9 and TRBJ1-2; D is unresolved. Trimming left V 1 base short and J 2 bases short, with 8 bases between. The CDR3 has 14 residues. Germline loops: CDR1 SEHNR, CDR2 FQNEAQ (reference sequence). The CDR3 region is CASSLVSGNYGYTF. The CDR3 nucleotides are TGTGCCAGCAGCTTAGTCTCGGGGAACTATGGCTACACCTTC.

The table lists this clone with a few counts. The rearrangement joins TRBV5-1 to TRBJ1-3; 9 bases map to TRBD1. After removal of 4 bases from V and 4 bases from J, the junction contained 9 bases not matched to a gene. Per the germline V gene, CDR1 is SGHRS and CDR2 is YFSETQ. The CDR3 is 16 amino acids. DNA for the CDR3: TGCGCCAGCAGCATGCAAACCGGACAGGGGGGAAACACCATATATTTT. Translated, it gives CASSMQTGQGGNTIYF.

CDR3 protein: CASTLAVNTGELFF. In DNA, the CDR3 is TGCGCCAGCACTCTAGCGGTCAACACCGGGGAGCTGTTTTTT. The chain employs TRBV10-1 and TRBJ2-2; the match to TRBD2 covers 7 bases. Germline CDR1 reads WNHNN; CDR2 reads SYGVQD (reference sequence). CDR3 size: 14 residues. Germline trimming cut 7 bases from V and 2 bases from J; bases unmatched to any gene: 4.

The chain has TRBV7-2 and TRBJ2-7; the D gene is possibly TRBD1 (6 bases). CDR3 length equals 14 residues. V lost 7 bases and J lost 1, with 14 bases in between. Per the germline V gene, CDR1 is SGHTA and CDR2 is FQGNSA. The CDR3 region has the DNA TGTGCCAGCACCCCAGGGGACGGGTCCTACGAGCAGTACTTC. This translates into CASTPGDGSYEQYF.

In its sample, this clone was seen a few times. The V gene is TRBV7-3, the J gene TRBJ2-5; 9 bases are shared with TRBD2. Germline loops: CDR1 SGHTA, CDR2 FQGTGA. This CDR3 contains 15 residues. V gave up 4 bases and J gave up 5 bases; unmatched junction bases: 8. CDR3 sequence reads: CASSWGGRAGETQYF. The CDR3 DNA is TGTGCCAGCAGCTGGGGCGGGAGGGCCGGTGAGACCCAGTACTTC.